This T cell receptor (beta chain) derives from a study of T-cell memory formation after mild COVID-19. Study findings and constraints: Among clones contracting day 15 to 85, CD4/CD8 was balanced, whereas later expanders leaned CD4+.

Trimming removed 6 bases from V and 3 bases from J; junction bases left unmatched: 5. The CDR3 totals 15 residues. Looked up from germline, CDR1 is MNHEY and CDR2 is SVGAGI. MiXCR, applied by TCRdb to the 5' RACE reads, yields one record per CDR3 protein. The table has approximately 430,000 distinct CDR3 sequences, 20% to 30% seen once. Details on this clonotype: Antigen unknown.

V is TRBV6-5 and J is TRBJ2-3; 11 bases agree with TRBD1. The TCR comes from an adult woman who had mild COVID-19 (a few samples of this study predate the infection). Cell type and time point are not known. The sequenced material came from PBMCs or a T cell subset sorted from them (not recorded which). CDR3 amino acids: CASRWGTGGTDTQYF. DNA for the CDR3: TGTGCCAGCAGGTGGGGGACAGGGGGGACAGATACGCAGTATTTT.